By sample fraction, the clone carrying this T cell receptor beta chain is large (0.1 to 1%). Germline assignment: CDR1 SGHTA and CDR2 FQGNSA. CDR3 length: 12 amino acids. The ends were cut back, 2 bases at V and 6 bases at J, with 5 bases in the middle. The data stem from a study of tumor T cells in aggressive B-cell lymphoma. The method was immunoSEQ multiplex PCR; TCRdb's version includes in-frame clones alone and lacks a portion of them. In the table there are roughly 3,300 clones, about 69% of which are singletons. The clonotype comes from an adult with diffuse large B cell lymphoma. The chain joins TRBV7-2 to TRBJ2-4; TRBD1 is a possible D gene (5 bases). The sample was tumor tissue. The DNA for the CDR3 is TGTGCCAGCAGCTTAACAGGAAACATTCAGTACTTC. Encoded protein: CASSLTGNIQYF.